A selection of T cell receptor beta chains follows, all from one sample in a study of identical twins. TCRdb processed the 5' RACE reads anew with MiXCR; each CDR3 protein has one entry. The sample records 350,000 to 400,000 distinct CDR3 sequences, 8.5% to 10% being singletons. Sample: naive T cells sorted from blood. The receptors stem from a woman in her fifties or sixties in good health. Both conserved end residues are part of each CDR3. D genes are given only for firm matches. Rows give clone size only sometimes, using once, few, many, or a class for an expanded clone.

j_gene: TRBJ1-1
len: 13
d_gene: .
abundance: few
v_gene: TRBV27
CDR3nt: TGTGCCAGCAGTGGGAATCAAGGGTTCCTAGCTTTCTTT
CDR3aa: CASSGNQGFLAFF

j_gene: TRBJ2-3
len: 15
d_gene: .
abundance: .
v_gene: TRBV7-2
CDR3nt: TGTGCCAGCAGCCTTGGGGCAAACCTTGAAGATACGCAGTATTTT
CDR3aa: CASSLGANLEDTQYF

j_gene: TRBJ1-5
len: 20
d_gene: .
abundance: .
v_gene: TRBV21-1
CDR3nt: TGTGCCAGCAGCAAAGCCCCCCGGGCAGGGGGAAACTATAGCAATCAGCCCCAGCATTTT
CDR3aa: CASSKAPRAGGNYSNQPQHF

j_gene: TRBJ2-5
len: 14
d_gene: TRBD2
abundance: many
v_gene: TRBV12-3/TRBV12-4
CDR3nt: TGTGCCAGCACCCCGGGACTAGGAGGGGAGACCCAGTACTTC
CDR3aa: CASTPGLGGETQYF

j_gene: TRBJ2-1
len: 14
d_gene: .
abundance: many
v_gene: TRBV2
CDR3nt: TGTGCCAGCAGAGCTGACGGGAAAATCAATGAGCAGTTCTTC
CDR3aa: CASRADGKINEQFF

j_gene: TRBJ2-1
len: 13
d_gene: .
abundance: many
v_gene: TRBV12-3/TRBV12-4
CDR3nt: TGTGCCAGCATCAGGACGTCGGGCAATGAGCAGTTCTTC
CDR3aa: CASIRTSGNEQFF

j_gene: TRBJ2-2
len: 16
d_gene: .
abundance: .
v_gene: TRBV25-1
CDR3nt: TGTGCCAGCAGTGAATTTGGCGGGGCTAACACCGGGGAGCTGTTTTTT
CDR3aa: CASSEFGGANTGELFF

j_gene: TRBJ1-1
len: 13
d_gene: .
abundance: few
v_gene: TRBV30
CDR3nt: TGTGCCTGGGCGGGCGGTGGAGACACTGAAGCTTTCTTT
CDR3aa: CAWAGGGDTEAFF

j_gene: TRBJ2-1
len: 15
d_gene: .
abundance: many
v_gene: TRBV15
CDR3nt: TGTGCCACCAGCAGAGAGCGAATCTCCTACAATGAGCAGTTCTTC
CDR3aa: CATSRERISYNEQFF

j_gene: TRBJ2-5
len: 15
d_gene: .
abundance: many
v_gene: TRBV5-1
CDR3nt: TGCGCCAGCAGCTTTGGCAGAAGAGGGGAAGAGACCCAGTACTTC
CDR3aa: CASSFGRRGEETQYF